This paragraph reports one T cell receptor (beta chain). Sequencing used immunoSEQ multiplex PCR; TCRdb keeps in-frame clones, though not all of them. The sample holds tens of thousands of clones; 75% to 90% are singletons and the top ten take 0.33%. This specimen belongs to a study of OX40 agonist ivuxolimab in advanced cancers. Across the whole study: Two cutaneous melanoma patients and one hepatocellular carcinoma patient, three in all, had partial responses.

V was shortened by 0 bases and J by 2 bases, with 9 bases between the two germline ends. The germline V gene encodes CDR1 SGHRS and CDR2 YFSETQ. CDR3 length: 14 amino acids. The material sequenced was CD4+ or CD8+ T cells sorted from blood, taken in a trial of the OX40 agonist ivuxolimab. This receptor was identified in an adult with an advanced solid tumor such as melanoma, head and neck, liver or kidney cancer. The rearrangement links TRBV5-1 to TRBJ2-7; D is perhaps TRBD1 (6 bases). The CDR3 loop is CASSLARGTYEQYF. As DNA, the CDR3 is TGCGCCAGCAGCTTGGCCAGGGGCACCTACGAGCAGTACTTC.